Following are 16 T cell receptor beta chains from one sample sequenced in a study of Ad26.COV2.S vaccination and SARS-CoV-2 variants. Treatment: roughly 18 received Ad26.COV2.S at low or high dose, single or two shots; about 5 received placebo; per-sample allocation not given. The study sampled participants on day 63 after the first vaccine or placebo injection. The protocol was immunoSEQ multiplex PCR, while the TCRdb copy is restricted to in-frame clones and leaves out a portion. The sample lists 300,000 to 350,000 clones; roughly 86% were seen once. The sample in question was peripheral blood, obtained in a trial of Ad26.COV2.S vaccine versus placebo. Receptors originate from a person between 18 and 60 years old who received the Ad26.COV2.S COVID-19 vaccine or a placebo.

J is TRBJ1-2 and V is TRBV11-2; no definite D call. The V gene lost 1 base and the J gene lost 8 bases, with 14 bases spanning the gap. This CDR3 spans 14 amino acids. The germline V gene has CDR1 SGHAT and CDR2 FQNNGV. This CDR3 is CASSLVSGSEGYTF. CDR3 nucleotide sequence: TGTGCCAGCAGCTTAGTTTCGGGGTCGGAGGGCTACACCTTC.

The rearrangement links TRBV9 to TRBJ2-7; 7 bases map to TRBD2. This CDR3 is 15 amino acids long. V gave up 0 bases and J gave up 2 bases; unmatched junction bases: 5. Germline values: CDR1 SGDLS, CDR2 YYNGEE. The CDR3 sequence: CASSVDASGAYEQYF. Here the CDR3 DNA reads TGTGCCAGCAGCGTAGATGCTAGCGGCGCCTACGAGCAGTACTTC.

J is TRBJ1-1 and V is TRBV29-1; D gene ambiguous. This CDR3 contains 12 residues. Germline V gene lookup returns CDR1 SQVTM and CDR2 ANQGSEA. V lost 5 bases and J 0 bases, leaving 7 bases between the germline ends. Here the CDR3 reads CSVNNMNTEAFF. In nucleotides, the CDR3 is TGCAGCGTTAATAACATGAACACTGAAGCTTTCTTT.

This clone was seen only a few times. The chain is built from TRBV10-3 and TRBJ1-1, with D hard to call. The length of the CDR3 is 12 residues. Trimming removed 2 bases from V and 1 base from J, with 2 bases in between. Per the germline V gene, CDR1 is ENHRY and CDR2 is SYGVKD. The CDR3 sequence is CAISERNTEAFF. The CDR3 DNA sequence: TGTGCCATCAGTGAGAGGAACACTGAAGCTTTCTTT.

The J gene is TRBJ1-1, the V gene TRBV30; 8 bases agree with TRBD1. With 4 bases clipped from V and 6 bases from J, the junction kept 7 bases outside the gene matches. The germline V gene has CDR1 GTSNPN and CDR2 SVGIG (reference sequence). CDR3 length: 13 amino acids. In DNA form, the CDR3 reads TGTGCCTGGACCACGACAGGGGAGGCTGAAGCTTTCTTT. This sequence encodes CAWTTTGEAEAFF.

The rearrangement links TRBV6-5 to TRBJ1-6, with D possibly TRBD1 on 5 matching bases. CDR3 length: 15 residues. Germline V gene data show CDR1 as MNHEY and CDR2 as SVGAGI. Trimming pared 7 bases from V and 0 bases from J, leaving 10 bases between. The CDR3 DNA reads TGTGCCAGCACTCTAGGGGTCTCCTATAATTCACCCCTCCACTTT. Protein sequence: CASTLGVSYNSPLHF.

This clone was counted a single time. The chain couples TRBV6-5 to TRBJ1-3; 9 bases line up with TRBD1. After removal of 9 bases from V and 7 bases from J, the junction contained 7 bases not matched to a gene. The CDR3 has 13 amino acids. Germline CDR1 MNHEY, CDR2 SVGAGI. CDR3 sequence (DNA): TGTGCCAGTTCTTCGGACAGGGGTAACACCATATATTTT. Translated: CASSSDRGNTIYF.

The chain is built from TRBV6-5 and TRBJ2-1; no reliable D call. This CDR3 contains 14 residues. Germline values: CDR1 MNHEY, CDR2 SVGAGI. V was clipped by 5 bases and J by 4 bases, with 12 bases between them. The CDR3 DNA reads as TGTGCCAGCAGTCTAGACCACGGGTACAATGAGCAGTTCTTC. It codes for CASSLDHGYNEQFF.

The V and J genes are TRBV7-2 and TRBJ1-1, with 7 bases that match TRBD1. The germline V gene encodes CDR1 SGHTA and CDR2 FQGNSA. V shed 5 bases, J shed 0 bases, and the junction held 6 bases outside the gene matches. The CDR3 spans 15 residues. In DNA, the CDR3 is TGTGCCAGCAGCACCCAGACAGGGCTGAACACTGAAGCTTTCTTT. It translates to CASSTQTGLNTEAFF.

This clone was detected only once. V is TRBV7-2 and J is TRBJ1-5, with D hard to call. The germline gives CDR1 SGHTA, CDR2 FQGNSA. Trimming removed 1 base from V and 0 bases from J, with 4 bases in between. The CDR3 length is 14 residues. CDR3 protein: CASSLDLSNQPQHF. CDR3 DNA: TGTGCCAGCAGCTTAGACCTTAGCAATCAGCCCCAGCATTTT.

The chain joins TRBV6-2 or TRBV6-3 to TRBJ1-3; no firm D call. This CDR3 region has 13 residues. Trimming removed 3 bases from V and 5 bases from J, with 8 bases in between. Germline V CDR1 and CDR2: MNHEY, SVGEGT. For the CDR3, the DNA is TGTGCCAGCAGTTATGAGGCCCGAAACACCATATATTTT. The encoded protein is CASSYEARNTIYF.

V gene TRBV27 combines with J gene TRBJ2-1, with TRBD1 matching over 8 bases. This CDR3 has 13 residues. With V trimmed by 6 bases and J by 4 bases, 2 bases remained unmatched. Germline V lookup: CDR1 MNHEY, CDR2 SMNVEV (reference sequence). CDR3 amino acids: CASRRTGYNEQFF. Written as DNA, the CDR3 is TGTGCCAGCAGACGGACAGGGTACAATGAGCAGTTCTTC.

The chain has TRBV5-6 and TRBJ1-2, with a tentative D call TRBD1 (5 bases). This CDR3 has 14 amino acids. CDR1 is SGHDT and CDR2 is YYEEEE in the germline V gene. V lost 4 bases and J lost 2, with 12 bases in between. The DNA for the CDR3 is TGTGCCAGCAGCCCCGGGCAGGGAAACTATGGCTACACCTTC. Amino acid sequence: CASSPGQGNYGYTF.

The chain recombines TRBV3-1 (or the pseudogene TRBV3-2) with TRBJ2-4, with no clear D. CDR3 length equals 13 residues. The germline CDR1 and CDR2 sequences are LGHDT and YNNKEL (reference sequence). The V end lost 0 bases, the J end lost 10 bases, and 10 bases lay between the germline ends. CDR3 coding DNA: TGTGCCAGCAGCCAAGATCCGCCCGAAATTCAGTACTTC. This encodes CASSQDPPEIQYF.

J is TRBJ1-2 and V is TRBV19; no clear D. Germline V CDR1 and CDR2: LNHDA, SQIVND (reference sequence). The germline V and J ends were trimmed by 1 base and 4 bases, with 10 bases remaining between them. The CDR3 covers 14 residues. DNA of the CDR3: TGTGCCAGTAGTATAGTCGGCCAAATCTATGGCTACACCTTC. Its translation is CASSIVGQIYGYTF.

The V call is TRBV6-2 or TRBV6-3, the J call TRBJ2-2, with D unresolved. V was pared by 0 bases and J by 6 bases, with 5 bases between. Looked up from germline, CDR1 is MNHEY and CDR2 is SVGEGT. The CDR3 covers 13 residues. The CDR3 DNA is TGTGCCAGCAGTTACTCAGCAGCCGGGGAGCTGTTTTTT. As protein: CASSYSAAGELFF.